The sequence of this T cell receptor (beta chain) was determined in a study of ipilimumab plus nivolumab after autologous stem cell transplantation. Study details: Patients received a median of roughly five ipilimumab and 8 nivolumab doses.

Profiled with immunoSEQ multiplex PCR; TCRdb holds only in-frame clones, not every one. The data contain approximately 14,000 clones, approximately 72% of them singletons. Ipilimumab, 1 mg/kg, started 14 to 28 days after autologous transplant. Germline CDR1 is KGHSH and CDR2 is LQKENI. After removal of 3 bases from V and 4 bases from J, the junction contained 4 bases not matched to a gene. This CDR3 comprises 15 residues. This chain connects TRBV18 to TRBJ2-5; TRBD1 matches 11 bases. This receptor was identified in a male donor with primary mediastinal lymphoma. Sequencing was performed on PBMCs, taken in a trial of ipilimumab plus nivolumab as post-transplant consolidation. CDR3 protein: CASSPGTGGRETQYF. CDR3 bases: TGTGCCAGCTCACCCGGGACAGGGGGTCGAGAGACCCAGTACTTC.